Only one count was recorded for the clone carrying this TCR beta chain. Its specificity is not known. The PCR had 60 Vbeta and 13 Jbeta primers. Produced via immunoSEQ multiplex PCR; TCRdb's table is partial and in-frame only. Here the sample spans some 150,000 clones, 80% to 90% being singletons. V was pared by 5 bases and J by 8 bases, with 18 bases between. This CDR3 contains 14 residues. From germline, CDR1 is LNHDA and CDR2 SQIVND (reference sequence). This sample was taken from a study of cytomegalovirus exposure and HLA in healthy donors. Overall study results and limits: CMV serostatus was the sole immune exposure data available. For most TCR beta V segments, an earlier analysis put the productive rate at about 90% or about 30% of the time. More clonal expansion characterized HLA-associated TCR beta chains than equally common others in a later analysis.

V gene TRBV19 combines with J gene TRBJ1-1; the D gene is possibly TRBD1 (6 bases). This clonotype was obtained from a woman aged 25 to 45 in good health and CMV-seropositive. Sequencing used PBMCs. The chain's CDR3 is CASSPKKYREEAFF. In nucleotides, the CDR3 is TGTGCCAGTAGTCCTAAGAAGTACAGGGAGGAAGCTTTCTTT.